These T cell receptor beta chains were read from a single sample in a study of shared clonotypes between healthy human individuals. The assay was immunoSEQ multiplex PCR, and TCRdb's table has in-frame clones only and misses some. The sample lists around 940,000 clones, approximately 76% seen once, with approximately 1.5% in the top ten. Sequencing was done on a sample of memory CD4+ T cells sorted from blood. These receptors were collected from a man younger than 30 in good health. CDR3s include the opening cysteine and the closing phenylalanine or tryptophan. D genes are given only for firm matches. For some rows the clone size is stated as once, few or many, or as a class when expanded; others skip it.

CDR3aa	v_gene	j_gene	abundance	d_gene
CASSSQDEQYF	TRBV5-8	TRBJ2-7	-	-
CASKTGGQETQYF	TRBV6-1	TRBJ2-5	-	TRBD2
CASSHELGSQYF	TRBV7-9	TRBJ2-5	once	-
CASAPQGAYEQYF	TRBV2	TRBJ2-7	-	TRBD1
CASSLPGLATDTQYF	TRBV9	TRBJ2-3	-	TRBD2
CASSIDGRKYTDTQYF	TRBV19	TRBJ2-3	-	-
CASSFLNPGQSYEQYF	TRBV7-8	TRBJ2-7	-	TRBD1
CASSLLGGNTEAFF	TRBV7-3	TRBJ1-1	-	-
CSVRDFIGQFF	TRBV29-1	TRBJ2-1	-	-
CAISVTQGGYEQYF	TRBV10-3	TRBJ2-7	-	-
CASSLARDSLKNIQYF	TRBV5-1	TRBJ2-4	-	TRBD1
CASSRNSGANVLTF	TRBV7-9	TRBJ2-6	-	-
CASSVGYPNSGNTIYF	TRBV6-1	TRBJ1-3	once	-
CASSRDRGTEAFF	TRBV13	TRBJ1-1	-	TRBD1
CASSVGSRGTGELFF	TRBV9	TRBJ2-2	-	-
CASTLGQLQIGYTF	TRBV28	TRBJ1-2	-	-
CASSTHLSNEQFF	TRBV7-3	TRBJ2-1	-	-
CASSGTRNTEAFF	TRBV5-1	TRBJ1-1	-	-
CASSFGQSEAFF	TRBV28	TRBJ1-1	few	-
CASLLAGRSPLHF	TRBV6-1	TRBJ1-6	-	-
CASRFSWATNEKLFF	TRBV4-2	TRBJ1-4	-	-
CASSLDRNQPQHF	TRBV6-6	TRBJ1-5	-	-
CASSLVGLDSGEQFF	TRBV7-2	TRBJ2-1	-	TRBD2